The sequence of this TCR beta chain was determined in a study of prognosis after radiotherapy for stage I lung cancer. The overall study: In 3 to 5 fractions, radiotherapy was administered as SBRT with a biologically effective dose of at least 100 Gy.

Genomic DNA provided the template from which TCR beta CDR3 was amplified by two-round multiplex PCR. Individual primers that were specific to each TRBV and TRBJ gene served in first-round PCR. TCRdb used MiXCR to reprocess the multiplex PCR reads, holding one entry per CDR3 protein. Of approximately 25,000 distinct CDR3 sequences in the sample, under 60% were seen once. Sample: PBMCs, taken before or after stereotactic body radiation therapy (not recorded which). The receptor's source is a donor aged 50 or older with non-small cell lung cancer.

CDR3 sequence reads: CASSLSGREPISGNTIYF. In DNA, the CDR3 is TGTGCCAGCAGCTTATCCGGGCGGGAGCCTATCTCTGGAAACACCATATATTTT. This rearrangement joins TRBV7-9 to TRBJ1-3, with D uncertain. Trimming took off 2 bases at V and 0 bases at J, with 17 bases between the two ends. The CDR3 has 18 residues. Germline lookup yields CDR1 SEHNR and CDR2 FQNEAQ (reference sequence).